Below are 15 T cell receptor beta chains sequenced from a single sample in a study of a mutant IDH1 vaccine in newly diagnosed glioma (dated by TCRdb to about 2021). These receptors have no identified antigens. Library preparation employed the immunoSEQ multiplex PCR assay. Imported from immuneACCESS, the table was reduced by TCRdb to in-frame sequences with V and J called. These copies leave out some clones; in studies compared against another copy, an unresolved V gene accounts for under half, and the cause of the remainder is not known. In this sample the table shows 26,000 or so clones, over 65% of which occur a single time. In total, the top ten clones hold roughly 33% of the sample. The time point label of this sample denotes: week 35, safety follow-up. A 20-mer mutant IDH1 peptide at 300 micrograms in Montanide made up each vaccine dose, which was injected subcutaneously together with topical imiquimod.

This specimen was PBMCs, taken from a glioma patient whose treatment included an IDH1 peptide vaccine. These receptors all come from a man between 25 and 39 years old with glioma.

The J gene is TRBJ2-1, the V gene TRBV19, with unresolved D. Germline CDR1 and CDR2: LNHDA and SQIVND (reference sequence). The CDR3 totals 14 residues. Trimming took off 3 bases at V and 6 bases at J, with 12 bases between the two ends. The CDR3 loop reads CASSMAPLGNEQFF. In nucleotides, the CDR3 is TGTGCCAGTAGTATGGCTCCGCTAGGCAATGAGCAGTTCTTC.

V usage is TRBV5-1 and J usage is TRBJ2-1; possible D gene TRBD1, 6 bases. There are 17 residues in the CDR3. CDR1 and CDR2 (germline): SGHRS, YFSETQ. Deletions cut 3 bases from V and 0 bases from J, with 16 bases between. CDR3 sequence: CASSYRQEFSSYNEQFF. DNA of the CDR3: TGCGCCAGCAGCTACCGACAGGAATTTAGCTCCTACAATGAGCAGTTCTTC.

The chain combines TRBV6-5 with TRBJ1-6; D unclear. V was pared by 0 bases and J by 6 bases, with 12 bases between. Germline V gene data show CDR1 as MNHEY and CDR2 as SVGAGI. This CDR3 has 16 amino acids. The CDR3 bases are TGTGCCAGCAGTTACTCATACGGGGAGTCTAATTCACCCCTCCACTTT. Its translation is CASSYSYGESNSPLHF.

The chain is built from TRBV19 and TRBJ1-5, with D uncertain. Germline CDR1 reads LNHDA; CDR2 reads SQIVND (reference sequence). This CDR3 region has 14 residues. V gave up 3 bases and J gave up 9 bases, with 15 bases separating them. The CDR3 nucleotides are TGTGCCAGTAGTATTGCGAAGGGTAGGCGGCCCCAGCATTTT. Translating gives CASSIAKGRRPQHF.

The J gene is TRBJ2-1, the V gene TRBV29-1; D ambiguous. The CDR3 has 12 residues. The germline CDR1 and CDR2 sequences are SQVTM and ANQGSEA. V lost 6 bases, J lost 7 bases, and 13 bases lay in between. The CDR3 region has the DNA TGCAGCGTCCCCGGGCTCCTAAATGAGCAGTTCTTC. It yields the protein CSVPGLLNEQFF.

This clone was seen a few times. This chain joins TRBV7-9 and TRBJ2-5; 7 nucleotides line up with TRBD1. Trimming at V came to 1 base and at J to 1 base, leaving 9 bases not matched to a gene. This CDR3 spans 17 amino acids. Germline V gene sequence: CDR1 SEHNR, CDR2 FQNEAQ (reference sequence). CDR3 sequence (DNA): TGTGCCAGCAGCTTAGGTCTGGACAGGAGACGCCAAGAGACCCAGTACTTC. It encodes CASSLGLDRRRQETQYF.

This clone was seen just once. V and J are TRBV6-1 and TRBJ1-1, with 9 bases fitting TRBD1. J gave up 7 bases and V 6 bases, and 6 bases lay outside the gene matches. The CDR3 consists of 13 residues. The V gene's germline CDR1 is MNHNS and CDR2 SASEGT. CDR3 protein: CASSRDRAFEAFF. The CDR3 DNA reads as TGTGCCAGCAGCCGGGACAGGGCTTTTGAAGCTTTCTTT.

The chain links TRBV10-3 to TRBJ2-7; TRBD1 matches 8 bases. The V gene end was trimmed by 8 bases and the J gene end by 0 bases; junction bases not matched to a gene: 6. The CDR3 is made up of 14 amino acids. Germline V gives CDR1 ENHRY, CDR2 SYGVKD. CDR3 protein: CAIRTDRGSYEQYF. In DNA, the CDR3 is TGTGCCATCCGAACAGACAGGGGCTCCTACGAGCAGTACTTC.

The V call is TRBV7-8, the J call TRBJ2-7; 7 bases line up with TRBD1. Germline V lookup: CDR1 SGHVS, CDR2 FQNEAQ. The CDR3 loop spans 14 amino acids. J lost 4 bases, V lost 2 bases, and 5 bases had no gene match. CDR3 bases: TGTGCCAGCAGCTTAATGACAGGGAATTACGAGCAGTACTTC. Protein product: CASSLMTGNYEQYF.

This chain joins TRBV5-1 and TRBJ2-7; possible D gene TRBD2, 6 bases. The germline gives CDR1 SGHRS, CDR2 YFSETQ. The germline V and J ends were trimmed by 2 bases and 2 bases, with 14 bases remaining between them. The length of the CDR3 is 15 residues. This chain's CDR3 is CASSLISGSTYEQYF. The DNA for the CDR3 is TGCGCCAGCAGCTTAATTAGCGGAAGTACCTACGAGCAGTACTTC.

The DNA for the CDR3 is TGTGCCAGTAGTATGGGGGGGTTCCAAGAGACCCAGTACTTC. Translated, it gives CASSMGGFQETQYF. The chain is built from TRBV19 and TRBJ2-5; 7 bases agree with TRBD2. Unmatched junction bases numbered 2, after V lost 3 bases and J lost 1 base. The CDR3 is made up of 14 amino acids. From germline, CDR1 is LNHDA and CDR2 SQIVND (reference sequence).

The V and J genes are TRBV4-1 and TRBJ2-7; no definite D call. Germline CDR1 and CDR2: MGHRA and YSYEKL. This CDR3 contains 13 residues. Trimming took off 1 base at V and 7 bases at J, with 11 bases between the two ends. The CDR3: CASSQGPFGEQYF. CDR3 nucleotides: TGCGCCAGCAGCCAAGGCCCCTTCGGGGAGCAGTACTTC.

This clone was detected only once. The chain combines TRBV2 with TRBJ2-6; TRBD1 matches at 7 bases. Germline-derived CDR1 and CDR2 are SNHLY and FYNNEI. V lost 7 bases to trimming and J lost 4 bases; unmatched junction nucleotides: 7. The CDR3 totals 15 residues. The CDR3 DNA is TGTGCCAGCAAACTACAGGGGTTAGGGGCCAACGTCCTGACTTTC. Translated, it gives CASKLQGLGANVLTF.

The genes are TRBV19 and TRBJ1-2; the D is unclear. The germline gives CDR1 LNHDA, CDR2 SQIVND (reference sequence). The CDR3 contains 11 residues. The ends were cut back, 5 bases at V and 8 bases at J, with 9 bases in the middle. The CDR3 protein is CASSPGVGYTF. In DNA, the CDR3 is TGTGCCAGTAGTCCAGGCGTCGGCTACACCTTC. Complete variable domain (other parts from reference TRBV19 and TRBJ1-2): DGGITQSPKYLFRKEGQNVTLSCEQNLNHDAMYWYRQDPGQGLRLIYYSQIVNDFQKGDIAEGYSVSREKKESFPLTVTSAQKNPTAFYLCASSPGVGYTFGSGTRLTVV.

V usage is TRBV7-2 and J usage is TRBJ1-2; D is uncertain. Per germline, CDR1 SGHTA and CDR2 FQGNSA. There are 16 residues in the CDR3. V shed 1 base and J shed 3 bases, with 15 bases lying between them. The CDR3 sequence: CASSLGGGQRYYGYTF. In nucleotides, the CDR3 is TGTGCCAGCAGCTTAGGGGGAGGTCAGAGGTACTATGGCTACACCTTC.